What follows describes a single T cell receptor (beta chain). This CDR3 contains 13 residues. CDR1 is WSHSY, CDR2 SAAADI, per germline. V trimming: 6 bases; J trimming: 3 bases; junction bases outside the gene matches: 3. Seattle researchers signed up patients amid active infection and tracked them longitudinally. Method: immunoSEQ multiplex PCR; TCRdb's copy keeps in-frame clones and lacks some. The profile covers approximately 96,000 clones, with 80% to 90% appearing a single time and 4.2% taken by the ten largest. This sample stems from a study of blood T cell repertoires in COVID-19. The specimen sequenced was peripheral blood. The sequence was obtained from a human donor with COVID-19, enrolled during active disease. The donor label of this sample is uncertain. The chain is built from TRBV10-2 and TRBJ2-5, with 8 positions matching TRBD2. CDR3: CASRGSGEETQYF. In DNA form, the CDR3 reads TGCGCCAGCAGGGGTAGCGGGGAAGAGACCCAGTACTTC.